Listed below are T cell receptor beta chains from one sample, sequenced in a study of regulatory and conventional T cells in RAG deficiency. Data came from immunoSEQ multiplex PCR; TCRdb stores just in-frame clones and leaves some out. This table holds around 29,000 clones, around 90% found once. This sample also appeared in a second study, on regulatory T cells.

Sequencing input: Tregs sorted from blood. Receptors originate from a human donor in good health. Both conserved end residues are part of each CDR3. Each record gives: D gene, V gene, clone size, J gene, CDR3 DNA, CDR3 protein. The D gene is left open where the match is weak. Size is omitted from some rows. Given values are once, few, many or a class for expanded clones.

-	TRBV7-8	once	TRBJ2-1	TGTGCCAGCAGCTTAACATCTTACAATGAGCAGTTCTTC	CASSLTSYNEQFF
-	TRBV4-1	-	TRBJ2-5	TGCGCCAGCAGCCACTTGGACAGTAGAAAAGAGACCCAGTACTTC	CASSHLDSRKETQYF
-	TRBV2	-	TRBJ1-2	TGTGCCAGCAGTCTCGGGATAGCCTATGGCTACACCTTC	CASSLGIAYGYTF
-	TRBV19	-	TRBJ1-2	TGTGCCAGTAGTATAGGAGGGGACGGTGGCTACACCTTC	CASSIGGDGGYTF
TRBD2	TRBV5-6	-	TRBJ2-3	TGTGCCAGCAGCCGGGGGGATCACACAGATACGCAGTATTTT	CASSRGDHTDTQYF
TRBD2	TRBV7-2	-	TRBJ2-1	TGTGCCAGCAGCTTAGACCGGACTAGCGGAAGCTCCTACAATGAGCAGTTCTTC	CASSLDRTSGSSYNEQFF
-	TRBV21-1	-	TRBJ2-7	TGTGCCAGCAGGTCACAGGGGGCGCCGTACGAGCAGTACTTC	CASRSQGAPYEQYF
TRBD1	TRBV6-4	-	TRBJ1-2	TGTGCCAGCAGTTACGGGGGGACAGGGTGGAACTATGGCTACACCTTC	CASSYGGTGWNYGYTF
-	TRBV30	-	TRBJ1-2	TGTGCTTGGAACAACCATGGCTACACCTTC	CAWNNHGYTF
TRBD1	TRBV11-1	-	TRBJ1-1	TGTGCCAGCAGCTTCGGGACAGTCACTGAAGCTTTCTTT	CASSFGTVTEAFF
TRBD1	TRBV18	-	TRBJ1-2	TGTGCCAGCTCACCGGACAGGGGCACTAACTATGGCTACACCTTC	CASSPDRGTNYGYTF
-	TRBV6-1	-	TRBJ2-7	TGTGCCAGCAACTATGGACAAAACGCCTACGAGCAGTACTTC	CASNYGQNAYEQYF
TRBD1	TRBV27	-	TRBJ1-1	TGTGCCAGCAGTTTACGGGGACAGGGCCTGATGAACACTGAAGCTTTCTTT	CASSLRGQGLMNTEAFF
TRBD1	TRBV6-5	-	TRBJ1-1	TGTGCCAGCAGTTTCTCGCCGGGACAGGGCGGAACTGAAGCTTTCTTT	CASSFSPGQGGTEAFF
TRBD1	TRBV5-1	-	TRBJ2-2	TGCGCCAGCAGCTTACCGGGACAGGGAACCGGGGAGCTGTTTTTT	CASSLPGQGTGELFF
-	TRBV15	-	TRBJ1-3	TGTGCCACCAGCAGAGATCCGGGACTAACTGGAAACACCATATATTTT	CATSRDPGLTGNTIYF
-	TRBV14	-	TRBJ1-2	TGTGCCAGCAGCCAAGATCAAGGATATGGCTACACCTTC	CASSQDQGYGYTF
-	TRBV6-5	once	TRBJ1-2	TGTGCCAGCAGTTACTCTAGGGATTATGGCTACACCTTC	CASSYSRDYGYTF
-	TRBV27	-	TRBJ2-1	TGTGCCAGCCCAGGGAACCCCAGGGGTGAATCCAGCTCCTACAATGAGCAGTTCTTC	CASPGNPRGESSSYNEQFF
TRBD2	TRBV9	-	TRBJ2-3	TGTGCCAGCAGCGTAGTCGTGACTAGCGGGGGCGATAATACGCAGTATTTT	CASSVVVTSGGDNTQYF
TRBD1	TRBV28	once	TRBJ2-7	TGTGCCAGCAGTTCCCTGGACAGGGTCTTTCCGTACTTC	CASSSLDRVFPYF
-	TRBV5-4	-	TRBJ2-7	TGTGCCAGCAGCCCGAAACCGCCCGGTTACATCTCCTACGAGCAGTACTTC	CASSPKPPGYISYEQYF
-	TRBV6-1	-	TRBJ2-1	TGTGCCAGCAGTGAGATTTCGGGGGCCAATGAGCAGTTCTTC	CASSEISGANEQFF
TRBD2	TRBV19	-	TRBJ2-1	TGTGCCACCCGAACGGGACTAGCGGGGAAGCAGTTCTTC	CATRTGLAGKQFF
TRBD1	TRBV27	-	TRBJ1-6	TGTGCCAGCAGCCCCCCCGGGACAGGCCCTAATAATTCACCCCTCCACTTT	CASSPPGTGPNNSPLHF
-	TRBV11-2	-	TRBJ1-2	TGTGCCAGCAGCTCCCCAAGAGGGAAAGCAGGTCATGGCTACACCTTC	CASSSPRGKAGHGYTF
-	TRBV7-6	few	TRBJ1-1	TGTGCCAGCAGCTCCATCAAGGGGTACACTGAAGCTTTCTTT	CASSSIKGYTEAFF
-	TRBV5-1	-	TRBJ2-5	TGCGCCAGCAGCGCACAAGAGACCCAGTACTTC	CASSAQETQYF
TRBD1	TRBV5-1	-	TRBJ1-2	TGCGCCAGCAGCACCTCCGCAACAGGGGTACATGGCTACACCTTC	CASSTSATGVHGYTF
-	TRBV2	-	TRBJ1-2	TGTGCCAGCAGGCACAGGGATAACTATGGCTACACCTTC	CASRHRDNYGYTF
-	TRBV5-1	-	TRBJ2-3	TGCGCCAGCAGCCGGCGGGCGGGGAGCACAGATACGCAGTATTTT	CASSRRAGSTDTQYF
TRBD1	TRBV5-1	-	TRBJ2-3	TGCGCCAGCCTCTCGGGACAGGGCGTACGGGGCACAGATACGCAGTATTTT	CASLSGQGVRGTDTQYF
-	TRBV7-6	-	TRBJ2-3	TGTGCCAGCAGCTTAGCAGATACGCAGTATTTT	CASSLADTQYF
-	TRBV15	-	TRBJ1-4	TGTGCCACCAGCAGGCAAGGACAGCAATATGAAAAACTGTTTTTT	CATSRQGQQYEKLFF
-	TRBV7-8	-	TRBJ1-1	TGTGCCAGCAGCCCCCTCCCCACATCCTGGAACACTGAAGCTTTCTTT	CASSPLPTSWNTEAFF
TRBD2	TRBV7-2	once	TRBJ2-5	TGTGCCAGCAGCTTAGTATACGCGGGGGGGCGGGAGACCCAGTACTTC	CASSLVYAGGRETQYF
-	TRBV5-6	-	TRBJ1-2	TGTGCCAGCAGCTTGTCAGCAGGCTATGGCTACACCTTC	CASSLSAGYGYTF
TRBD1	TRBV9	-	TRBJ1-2	TGTGCCAGCAGCGTAACAGGGGGCCTCTATGGCTACACCTTC	CASSVTGGLYGYTF
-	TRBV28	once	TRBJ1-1	TGTGCCAGCAGTCGTCATACAGGCACTGAAGCTTTCTTT	CASSRHTGTEAFF
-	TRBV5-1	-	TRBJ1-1	TGCGCCAGCAGCTTGGTTGGGGTGAGGAACACTGAAGCTTTCTTT	CASSLVGVRNTEAFF
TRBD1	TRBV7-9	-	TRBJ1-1	TGTGCCAGCAGCTTACACAGGGGAGGGCGGACTGAAGCTTTCTTT	CASSLHRGGRTEAFF
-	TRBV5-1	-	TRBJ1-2	TGCGCCAGCAGCTTGGGCAGATATGGCTACACCTTC	CASSLGRYGYTF
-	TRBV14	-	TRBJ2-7	TGTGCCAGCAGCCAATATGAATTTTACGAGCAGTACTTC	CASSQYEFYEQYF
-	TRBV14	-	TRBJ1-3	TGTGCCAGCAGCCTCCGACAGTACTCTGGAAACACCATATATTTT	CASSLRQYSGNTIYF
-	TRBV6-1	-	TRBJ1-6	TGTGCCAGCAGCACCGGGACACAGGGTAGTTCACCCCTCCACTTT	CASSTGTQGSSPLHF
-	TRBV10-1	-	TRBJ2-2	TGCGCCCGAATTGGGGTAAGGGCGAACACCGGGGAGCTGTTTTTT	CARIGVRANTGELFF
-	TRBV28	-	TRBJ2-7	TGTGCCAGCAGTTCCCCGGGCTCTCTCGCCGAGCAGTACTTC	CASSSPGSLAEQYF
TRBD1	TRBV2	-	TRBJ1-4	TGTGCCAGCAGGGGGGACAGGGCTGAAAAACTGTTTTTT	CASRGDRAEKLFF
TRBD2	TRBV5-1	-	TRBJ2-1	TGCGCCAGCAGCAGAGGGACTAGCGTTAGCAATGAGCAGTTCTTC	CASSRGTSVSNEQFF
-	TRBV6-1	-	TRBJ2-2	TGTGCCAGCAGTCCGGATTACCTCACCGGGGAGCTGTTTTTT	CASSPDYLTGELFF
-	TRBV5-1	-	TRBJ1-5	TGCGCCAGCAGCTTGGATGGGATATATCAGCCCCAGCATTTT	CASSLDGIYQPQHF
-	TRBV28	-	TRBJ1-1	TGTGCCAGCAGTTCGCCCGGACAGCCCATGAACACTGAAGCTTTCTTT	CASSSPGQPMNTEAFF